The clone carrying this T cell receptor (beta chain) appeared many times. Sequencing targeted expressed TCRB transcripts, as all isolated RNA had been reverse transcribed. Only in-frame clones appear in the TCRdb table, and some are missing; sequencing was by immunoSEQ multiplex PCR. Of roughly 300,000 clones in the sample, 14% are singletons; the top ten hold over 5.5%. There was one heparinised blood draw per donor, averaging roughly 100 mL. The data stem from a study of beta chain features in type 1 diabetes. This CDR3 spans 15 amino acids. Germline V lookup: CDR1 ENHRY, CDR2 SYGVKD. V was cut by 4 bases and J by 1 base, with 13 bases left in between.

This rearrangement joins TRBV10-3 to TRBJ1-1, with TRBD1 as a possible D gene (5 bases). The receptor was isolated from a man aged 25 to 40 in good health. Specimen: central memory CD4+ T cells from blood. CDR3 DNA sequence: TGTGCCATCAGTGCGGTCGGTAGGGGGAACACTGAAGCTTTCTTT. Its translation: CAISAVGRGNTEAFF.